This T cell receptor (beta chain) was documented in a study of OX40 agonist ivuxolimab in advanced cancers. For the study at large: At doses from 0.01 to 10 mg/kg, patients were given intravenous ivuxolimab every 2 weeks. Whole-study findings and limits: At doses 0.1 to 3.0 mg/kg, CD4+ and CD8+ clones expanded.

Sequencing was performed with immunoSEQ multiplex PCR; in TCRdb, only in-frame clones are kept and a portion is missing. The table lists tens of thousands of clones, around 84% of them singletons. Points on this clone: No antigen is known for it.

It was autoimmune disease history or systemic immunosuppression that excluded patients. Germline V gene data show CDR1 as SGDLS and CDR2 as YYNGEE. Trimming removed 5 bases from V and 5 bases from J, with 1 base in between. This CDR3 is 9 amino acids long. V gene TRBV9 combines with J gene TRBJ2-5; no clear D. Here the sequenced sample was CD4+ or CD8+ T cells sorted from blood, taken in a trial of the OX40 agonist ivuxolimab. This clonotype was obtained from an adult with an advanced solid tumor such as melanoma, head and neck, liver or kidney cancer. The CDR3 sequence: CASRETQYF. The CDR3 coding sequence is TGTGCCAGCAGGGAGACCCAGTACTTC.